These T cell receptor beta chains were read from a single sample in a study of CD8 T cell repertoires and HIV-1 epitope variants. These TCRs are of unknown antigen specificity. The assay was immunoSEQ multiplex PCR, and TCRdb's table has in-frame clones only and misses some. The sample has about 4,800 clones; about two thirds are singletons. Input material: cultured CD8+ T cells derived from PBMCs. The receptors shown here come from a male donor with HIV. Each CDR3 is given with its conserved first and last residue. D genes are given only for firm matches. Size is stated for part of the rows, as once, few or many counts, or as a class when the clone is expanded.

TRBJ1-4 TRBV5-6 NA NA CASSAGGREKLFF TGTGCCAGCAGCGCCGGGGGGAGGGAAAAACTGTTTTTT
TRBJ1-2 TRBV28 NA NA CASSLPSAVWTDNGYTF TGTGCCAGCAGTTTACCCTCCGCCGTATGGACAGATAATGGCTACACCTTC
TRBJ1-2 TRBV19 few TRBD1 CASRTGARNGYTF TGTGCCAGTAGGACAGGGGCTCGGAATGGCTACACCTTC
TRBJ2-1 TRBV6-5 NA TRBD1 CASSYSRGGAYNEQFF TGTGCCAGCAGTTACTCTAGAGGGGGCGCCTACAATGAGCAGTTCTTC
TRBJ2-3 TRBV28 NA NA CASSPPQERTDTQYF TGTGCCAGCAGCCCCCCTCAGGAGAGGACAGATACGCAGTATTTT
TRBJ1-6 TRBV5-6 NA NA CASSLDDSPLHF TGTGCCAGCAGCTTGGACGATTCACCCCTCCACTTT
TRBJ2-2 TRBV5-4 NA TRBD1 CASSRDRGRVTGELFF TGTGCCAGCAGCCGTGACAGGGGGCGGGTCACCGGGGAGCTGTTTTTT
TRBJ1-2 TRBV5-6 NA TRBD1 CASSSGTGIRGYTF TGTGCCAGCAGCTCCGGGACAGGTATTAGGGGCTACACCTTC
TRBJ1-1 TRBV29-1 NA TRBD1 CSGDSNTEAFF TGCAGCGGGGACAGTAACACTGAAGCTTTCTTT
TRBJ2-5 TRBV15 once TRBD2 CATSRDGGVAEQYF TGTGCCACCAGCAGAGATGGGGGGGTAGCGGAGCAGTACTTC
TRBJ1-2 TRBV11-2 NA TRBD1 CASSSTFGTAFLNYGYTF TGTGCCAGCAGCTCTACTTTTGGGACAGCCTTTCTAAACTATGGCTACACCTTC
TRBJ1-1 TRBV6-1 NA NA CASSDRGGTEAFF TGTGCCAGCAGTGACAGGGGAGGCACTGAAGCTTTCTTT
TRBJ2-5 TRBV10-3 NA TRBD1 CAISDPGQGAGETQYF TGTGCCATCAGTGACCCCGGACAGGGGGCCGGGGAGACCCAGTACTTC
TRBJ2-7 TRBV11-2 NA NA CASSLPDLSYEQYF TGTGCCAGCAGCCTCCCCGATCTCTCCTACGAGCAGTACTTC
TRBJ2-6 TRBV2 NA NA CASSEAVRSSGANVLTF TGTGCCAGCAGTGAAGCGGTGCGGAGCTCTGGGGCCAACGTCCTGACTTTC
TRBJ1-2 TRBV27 NA NA CASSPGYGYTF TGTGCCAGCAGTCCAGGTTATGGCTACACCTTC
TRBJ2-1 TRBV2 NA TRBD1 CASSLSQGISYNEQFF TGTGCCAGCAGTTTATCACAGGGGATATCCTACAATGAGCAGTTCTTC
TRBJ2-6 TRBV7-9 few TRBD1 CASSYTGVLLTF TGTGCCAGCAGCTACACAGGGGTCCTCCTGACTTTC
TRBJ2-3 TRBV28 NA TRBD2 CASSRASGGTDTQYF TGTGCCAGCTCACGGGCTAGCGGGGGCACAGATACGCAGTATTTT
TRBJ1-2 TRBV15 NA NA CATSRDRVNYGYTF TGTGCCACCAGCAGAGATCGGGTTAACTATGGCTACACCTTC
TRBJ2-5 TRBV5-5 once NA CASSSGQEETQYF TGTGCCAGCAGCTCCGGACAAGAAGAGACCCAGTACTTC
TRBJ1-1 TRBV27 NA NA CASPSLEIQWTEAFF TGTGCCAGCCCCTCTCTCGAGATTCAGTGGACTGAAGCTTTCTTT
TRBJ2-5 TRBV11-3 NA TRBD1 CASSLDRSQETQYF TGTGCCAGCAGCTTGGACAGGTCCCAAGAGACCCAGTACTTC
TRBJ2-7 TRBV27 few NA CASSLRTSETGRYEQYF TGTGCCAGCAGTTTAAGAACTTCAGAGACAGGGAGGTACGAGCAGTACTTC
TRBJ2-4 TRBV27 few TRBD2 CASSLGTSGSNQYF TGTGCCAGCAGTTTAGGGACTAGCGGGAGTAATCAGTACTTC
TRBJ2-1 TRBV9 NA NA CASSVDPATYNEQFF TGTGCCAGCAGCGTCGACCCAGCGACCTACAATGAGCAGTTCTTC
TRBJ2-7 TRBV25-1 few TRBD1 CASSPTVGLGQPYEQYF TGTGCCAGCAGTCCGACCGTAGGATTGGGACAGCCCTACGAGCAGTACTTC
TRBJ2-2 TRBV19 NA NA CASQGRNTGELFF TGTGCCAGCCAAGGGAGGAACACCGGGGAGCTGTTTTTT
TRBJ2-1 TRBV28 NA NA CASTQGLLGDEQFF TGTGCCAGCACCCAAGGACTCCTAGGCGATGAGCAGTTCTTC
TRBJ2-7 TRBV6-1 NA NA CASDGGTTYEQYF TGTGCCAGCGACGGCGGGACGACCTACGAGCAGTACTTC
TRBJ2-7 TRBV7-9 NA NA CASSPWGGRGYEQYF TGTGCCAGCAGCCCGTGGGGGGGAAGGGGGTACGAGCAGTACTTC
TRBJ2-1 TRBV19 NA TRBD2 CASSFVAGEQFF TGTGCCAGTAGTTTCGTAGCGGGAGAGCAGTTCTTC
TRBJ2-3 TRBV6-5 NA NA CASSSDTERDTQYF TGTGCCAGCAGTTCGGACACAGAAAGGGATACGCAGTATTTT
TRBJ1-4 TRBV7-9 few TRBD1 CASSPGTGIVTNEKLFF TGTGCCAGCAGCCCCGGGACAGGGATCGTAACTAATGAAAAACTGTTTTTT
TRBJ2-3 TRBV6-1 NA TRBD2 CASSDRWEGTDTQYF TGTGCCAGCAGTGATAGGTGGGAGGGAACAGATACGCAGTATTTT
TRBJ2-7 TRBV4-1 NA TRBD1 CASSPRTGGNEQYF TGCGCCAGCAGCCCCCGAACAGGGGGCAACGAGCAGTACTTC
TRBJ2-3 TRBV7-3 NA TRBD2 CASSTGLGADTQYF TGTGCCAGCAGCACGGGACTAGGAGCAGATACGCAGTATTTT
TRBJ2-7 TRBV6-6 few NA CASSSTYEQYF TGTGCCAGCAGTTCCACCTACGAGCAGTACTTC
TRBJ2-7 TRBV27 NA NA CASSDVLGSVGEQYF TGTGCCAGCAGCGACGTACTAGGATCGGTTGGCGAGCAGTACTTC
TRBJ2-7 TRBV6-5 once NA CASSYGTAPIEQYF TGTGCCAGCAGTTACGGAACCGCCCCGATCGAGCAGTACTTC